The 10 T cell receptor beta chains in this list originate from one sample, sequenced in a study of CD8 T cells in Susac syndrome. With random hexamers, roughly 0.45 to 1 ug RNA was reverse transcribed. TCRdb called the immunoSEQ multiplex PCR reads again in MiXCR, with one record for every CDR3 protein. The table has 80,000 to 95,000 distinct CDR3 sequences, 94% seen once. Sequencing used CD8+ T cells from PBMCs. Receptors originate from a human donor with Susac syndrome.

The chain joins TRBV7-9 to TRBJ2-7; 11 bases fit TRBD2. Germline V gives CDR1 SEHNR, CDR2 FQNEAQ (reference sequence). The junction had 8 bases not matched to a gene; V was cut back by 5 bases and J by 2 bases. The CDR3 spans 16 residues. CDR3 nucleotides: TGTGCCAGCAGCCCCCGTATAGCGGGAGGGACCTACGAGCAGTACTTC. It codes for CASSPRIAGGTYEQYF.

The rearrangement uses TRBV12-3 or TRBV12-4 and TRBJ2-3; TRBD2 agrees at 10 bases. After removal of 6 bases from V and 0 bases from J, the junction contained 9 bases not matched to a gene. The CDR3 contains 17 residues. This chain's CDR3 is CASSFLAGAMSTDTQYF. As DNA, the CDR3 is TGTGCCAGCAGCTTCCTAGCGGGGGCTATGAGCACAGATACGCAGTATTTT.

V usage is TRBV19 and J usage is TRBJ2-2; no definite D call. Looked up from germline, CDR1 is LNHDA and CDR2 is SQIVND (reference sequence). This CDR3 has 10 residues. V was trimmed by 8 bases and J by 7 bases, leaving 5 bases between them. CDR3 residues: CASFLGELFF. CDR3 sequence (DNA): TGTGCCAGTTTTCTCGGGGAGCTGTTTTTT.

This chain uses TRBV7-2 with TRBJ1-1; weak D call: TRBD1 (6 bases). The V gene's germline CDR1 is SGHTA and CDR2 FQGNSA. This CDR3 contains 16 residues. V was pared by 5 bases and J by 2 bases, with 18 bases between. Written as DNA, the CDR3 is TGTGCCAGCAGCCGTACTTACTGGGGACAAAACACTGAAGCTTTCTTT. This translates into CASSRTYWGQNTEAFF.

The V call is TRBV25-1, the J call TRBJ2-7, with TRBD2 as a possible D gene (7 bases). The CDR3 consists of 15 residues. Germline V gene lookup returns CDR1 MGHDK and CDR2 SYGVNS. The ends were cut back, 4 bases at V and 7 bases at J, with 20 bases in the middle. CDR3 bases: TGTGCCAGCAGTGGGGCGGCGGGGGCATCAGGGGAGCAGTACTTC. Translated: CASSGAAGASGEQYF.

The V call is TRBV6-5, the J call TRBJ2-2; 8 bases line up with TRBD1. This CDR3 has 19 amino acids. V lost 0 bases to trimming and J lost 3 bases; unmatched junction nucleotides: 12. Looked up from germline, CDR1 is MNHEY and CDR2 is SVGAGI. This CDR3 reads CASSYSIQLGTGHTGELFF. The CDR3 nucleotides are TGTGCCAGCAGTTACTCCATTCAGTTGGGGACAGGACACACCGGGGAGCTGTTTTTT.

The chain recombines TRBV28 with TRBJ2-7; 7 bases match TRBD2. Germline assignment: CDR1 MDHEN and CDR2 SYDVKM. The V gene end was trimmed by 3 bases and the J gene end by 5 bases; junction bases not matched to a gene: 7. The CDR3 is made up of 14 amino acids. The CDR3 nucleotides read TGTGCCAGCAGTTTGTGGACTAGGGAAAACGAGCAGTACTTC. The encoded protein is CASSLWTRENEQYF. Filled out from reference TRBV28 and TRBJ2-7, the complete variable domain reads DVKVTQSSRYLVKRTGEKVFLECVQDMDHENMFWYRQDPGLGLRLIYFSYDVKMKEKGDIPEGYSVSREKKERFSLILESASTNQTSMYLCASSLWTRENEQYFGPGTRLTVT.

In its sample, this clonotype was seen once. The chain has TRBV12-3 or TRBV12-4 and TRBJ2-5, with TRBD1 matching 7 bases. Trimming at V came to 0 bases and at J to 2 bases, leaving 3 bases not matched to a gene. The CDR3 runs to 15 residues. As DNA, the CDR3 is TGTGCCAGCAGTTTAGCGGGACAGCTACAAGAGACCCAGTACTTC. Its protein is CASSLAGQLQETQYF.

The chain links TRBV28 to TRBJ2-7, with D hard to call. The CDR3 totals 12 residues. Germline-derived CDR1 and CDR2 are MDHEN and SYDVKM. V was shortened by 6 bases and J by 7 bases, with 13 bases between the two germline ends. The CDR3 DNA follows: TGTGCCAGCAGCCCCTCGGTGAAAGAGCAGTACTTC. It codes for CASSPSVKEQYF.

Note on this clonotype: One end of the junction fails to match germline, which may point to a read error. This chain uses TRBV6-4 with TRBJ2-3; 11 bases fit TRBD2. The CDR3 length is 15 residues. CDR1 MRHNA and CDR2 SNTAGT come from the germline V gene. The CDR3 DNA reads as TGTGCCAGCAGTGACACTAGCGGGAGCACAGATACGAAGTATTTT. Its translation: CASSDTSGSTDTKYF.